This TCR beta chain was captured by sequencing in a study of shared clonotypes between healthy human individuals. On the study more broadly: Donors consisted of a couple of women and three men between 18 and 49. Study conclusions and caveats: Relative to clonotypes present in all four donors, those not shared had lower generation probabilities.

Participating donors were healthy, HIV-negative adults free of recent acute infections or vaccinations. In the CD4+ fraction, cells were divided into CD45RA+ naive and CD45RA-negative memory subsets. Produced via immunoSEQ multiplex PCR; TCRdb's table is partial and in-frame only. The data show about 2 million clones, with roughly 96% seen just once and approximately 0.13% held by the top ten. CDR3 length equals 15 residues. Trimming shortened V by 4 bases and J by 0 bases, and 10 bases separated the two germline ends. CDR1 is SGHNT, CDR2 YYREEE, per germline (reference sequence). Remarks on this clone: Its antigen is unidentified.

The receptor comes from a man between 18 and 35 years old in good health. The sample was naive CD4+ T cells sorted from blood. Subset given: CD45RA+ positively selected. This chain links TRBV5-4 with TRBJ2-2, with D possibly being TRBD1 or TRBD2 (5 bases each). The CDR3 sequence is CASSRGTANTGELFF. The DNA of the CDR3 is TGTGCCAGCAGCCGAGGGACGGCGAACACCGGGGAGCTGTTTTTT.